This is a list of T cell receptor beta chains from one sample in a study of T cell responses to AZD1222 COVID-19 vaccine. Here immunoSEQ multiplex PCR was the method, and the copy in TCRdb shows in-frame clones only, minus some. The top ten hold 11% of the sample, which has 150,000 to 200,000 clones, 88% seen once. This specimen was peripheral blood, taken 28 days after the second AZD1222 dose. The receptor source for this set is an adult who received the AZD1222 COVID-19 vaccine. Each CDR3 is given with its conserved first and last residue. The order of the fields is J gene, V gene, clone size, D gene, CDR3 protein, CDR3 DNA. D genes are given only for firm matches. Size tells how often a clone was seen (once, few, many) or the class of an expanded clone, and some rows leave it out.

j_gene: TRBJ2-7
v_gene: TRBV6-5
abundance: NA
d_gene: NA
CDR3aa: CASTYVREDYEQYF
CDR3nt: TGTGCCAGCACCTACGTCAGGGAGGACTACGAGCAGTACTTC

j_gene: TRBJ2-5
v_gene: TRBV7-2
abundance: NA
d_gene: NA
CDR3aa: CASSPGFGVPETQYF
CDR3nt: TGTGCCAGCAGCCCAGGTTTCGGGGTCCCAGAGACCCAGTACTTC

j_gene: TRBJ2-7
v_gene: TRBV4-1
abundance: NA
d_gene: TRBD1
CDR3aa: CASSQHGQGVDEQYF
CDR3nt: TGCGCCAGCAGCCAGCACGGACAGGGGGTCGACGAGCAGTACTTC

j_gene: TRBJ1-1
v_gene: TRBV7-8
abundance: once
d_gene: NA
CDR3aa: CASSLGGDTEAFF
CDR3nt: TGTGCCAGCAGCTTAGGTGGAGACACTGAAGCTTTCTTT

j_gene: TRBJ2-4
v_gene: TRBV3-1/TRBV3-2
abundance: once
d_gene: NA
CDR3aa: CASSIGGSIQYF
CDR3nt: TGTGCCAGCAGTATAGGCGGTTCCATTCAGTACTTC

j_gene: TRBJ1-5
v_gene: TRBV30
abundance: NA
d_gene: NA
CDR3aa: CAWSVSGNQPQHF
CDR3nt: TGTGCCTGGAGTGTATCCGGAAATCAGCCCCAGCATTTT

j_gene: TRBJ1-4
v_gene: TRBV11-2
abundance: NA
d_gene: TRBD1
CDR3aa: CASSFGQAYNEKLFF
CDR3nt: TGTGCCAGCAGCTTCGGACAGGCCTATAATGAAAAACTGTTTTTT

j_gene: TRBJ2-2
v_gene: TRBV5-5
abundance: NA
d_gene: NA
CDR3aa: CASSLVPETNTGELFF
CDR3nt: TGTGCCAGCAGCTTGGTGCCAGAAACGAACACCGGGGAGCTGTTTTTT

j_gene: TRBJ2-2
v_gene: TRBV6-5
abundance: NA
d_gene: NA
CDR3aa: CASNRKTVNTGELFF
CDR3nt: TGTGCCAGCAATCGAAAGACAGTGAACACCGGGGAGCTGTTTTTT

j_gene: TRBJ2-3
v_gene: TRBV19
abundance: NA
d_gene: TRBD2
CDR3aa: CASSGAPGLATDTQYF
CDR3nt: TGTGCCAGTAGTGGTGCACCGGGACTAGCAACAGATACGCAGTATTTT

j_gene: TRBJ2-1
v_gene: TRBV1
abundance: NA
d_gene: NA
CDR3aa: CTSSQEGTNEQFF
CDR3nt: TGCACCAGCAGCCAAGAAGGGACTAATGAGCAGTTCTTC

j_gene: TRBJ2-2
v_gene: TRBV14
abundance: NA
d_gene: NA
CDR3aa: CASSQAWGTGRTGELFF
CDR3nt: TGTGCCAGCAGCCAAGCCTGGGGAACAGGGCGTACCGGGGAGCTGTTTTTT

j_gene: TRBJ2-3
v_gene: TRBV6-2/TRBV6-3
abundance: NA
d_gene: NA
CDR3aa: CASSNRGPPSTDTQYF
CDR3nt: TGTGCCAGCAGTAACAGAGGGCCTCCTAGCACAGATACGCAGTATTTT

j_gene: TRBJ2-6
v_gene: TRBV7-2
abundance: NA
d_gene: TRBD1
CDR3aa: CASSWAGGSGANVLTF
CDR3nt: TGTGCCAGCAGCTGGGCAGGGGGCTCCGGGGCCAACGTCCTGACTTTC

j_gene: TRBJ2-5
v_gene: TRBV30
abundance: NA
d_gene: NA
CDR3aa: CAWSVGYQETQYF
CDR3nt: TGTGCCTGGAGTGTTGGGTACCAAGAGACCCAGTACTTC

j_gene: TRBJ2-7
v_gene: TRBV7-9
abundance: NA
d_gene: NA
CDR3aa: CASSPPTDTYEQYF
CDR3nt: TGTGCCAGCAGCCCGCCGACAGATACCTACGAGCAGTACTTC

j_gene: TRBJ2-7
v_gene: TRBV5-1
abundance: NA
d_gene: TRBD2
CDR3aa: CASSLSPSGVYEQYF
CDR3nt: TGCGCCAGCAGCTTGTCTCCTAGCGGAGTTTACGAGCAGTACTTC

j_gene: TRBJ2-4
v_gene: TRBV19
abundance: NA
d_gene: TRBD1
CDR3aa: CASSIRDRGVKNIQYF
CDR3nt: TGTGCCAGTAGTATAAGGGACAGGGGGGTCAAAAACATTCAGTACTTC

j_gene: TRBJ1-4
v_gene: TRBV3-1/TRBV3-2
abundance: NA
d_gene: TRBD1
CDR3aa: CASSHSRRGTANEKLFF
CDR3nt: TGTGCCAGCAGCCATTCCCGGCGGGGGACAGCTAATGAAAAACTGTTTTTT

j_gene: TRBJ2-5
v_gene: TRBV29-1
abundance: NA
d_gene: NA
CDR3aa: CSVAQFSGETQYF
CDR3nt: TGCAGCGTTGCACAATTTTCCGGGGAGACCCAGTACTTC

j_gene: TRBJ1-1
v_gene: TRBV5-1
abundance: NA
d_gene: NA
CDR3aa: CASWQGQNTEAFF
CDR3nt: TGCGCCAGCTGGCAGGGACAGAACACTGAAGCTTTCTTT

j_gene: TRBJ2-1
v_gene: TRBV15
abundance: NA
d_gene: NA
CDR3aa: CATSRDLGGSSYNEQFF
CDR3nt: TGTGCCACCAGCAGAGATCTAGGGGGGAGCTCCTACAATGAGCAGTTCTTC

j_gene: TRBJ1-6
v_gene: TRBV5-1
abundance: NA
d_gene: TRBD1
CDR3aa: CASSLNTGGGSPLHF
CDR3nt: TGCGCCAGCAGCTTAAACACAGGGGGAGGTTCACCCCTCCACTTT

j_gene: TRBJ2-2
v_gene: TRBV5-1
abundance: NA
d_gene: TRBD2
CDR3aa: CASSLWGGDTGELFF
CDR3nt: TGCGCCAGCAGCTTGTGGGGAGGGGACACCGGGGAGCTGTTTTTT

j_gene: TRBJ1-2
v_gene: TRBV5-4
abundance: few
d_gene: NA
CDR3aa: CASSLGTIRDYGYTF
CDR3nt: TGTGCCAGCAGCTTGGGGACCATAAGGGATTATGGCTACACCTTC

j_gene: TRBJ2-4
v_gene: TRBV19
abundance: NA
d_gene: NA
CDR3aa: CASSMRENIQYF
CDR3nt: TGTGCCAGTAGTATGAGAGAAAACATTCAGTACTTC

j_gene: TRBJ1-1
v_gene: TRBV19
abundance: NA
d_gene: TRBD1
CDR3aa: CASRAGTVPGTEAFF
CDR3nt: TGTGCCAGTAGAGCCGGGACAGTACCAGGGACTGAAGCTTTCTTT

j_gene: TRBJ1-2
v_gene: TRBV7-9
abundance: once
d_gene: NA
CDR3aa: CASSFGGIYGYTF
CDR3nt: TGTGCCAGCAGCTTCGGGGGCATCTATGGCTACACCTTC

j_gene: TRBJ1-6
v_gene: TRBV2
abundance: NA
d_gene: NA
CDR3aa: CAALDSVGSPLHF
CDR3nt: TGTGCCGCACTAGACAGCGTCGGGTCACCCCTCCACTTT

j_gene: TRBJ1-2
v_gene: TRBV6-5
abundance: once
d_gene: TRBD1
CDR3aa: CASTFDRGNYGYTF
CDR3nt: TGTGCCAGCACCTTTGACAGGGGTAACTATGGCTACACCTTC

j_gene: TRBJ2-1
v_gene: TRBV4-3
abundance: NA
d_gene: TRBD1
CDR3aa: CASSQEPGQAYNEQFF
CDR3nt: TGCGCCAGCAGCCAAGAACCGGGACAGGCTTACAATGAGCAGTTCTTC

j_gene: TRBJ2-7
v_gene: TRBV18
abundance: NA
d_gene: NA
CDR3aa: CASSLLVSYEQYF
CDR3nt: TGTGCCAGCTCACTGCTAGTTTCCTACGAGCAGTACTTC

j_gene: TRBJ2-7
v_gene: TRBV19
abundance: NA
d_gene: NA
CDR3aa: CASSGRTGSSYEQYF
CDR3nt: TGTGCCAGTAGTGGGCGGACGGGGAGCTCCTACGAGCAGTACTTC

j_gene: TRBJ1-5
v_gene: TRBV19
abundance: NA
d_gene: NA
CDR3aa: CASGDSYQPQHF
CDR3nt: TGTGCCTCAGGAGACAGCTATCAGCCCCAGCATTTT

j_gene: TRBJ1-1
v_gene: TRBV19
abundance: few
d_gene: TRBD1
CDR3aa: CASPPEGQGAGEAFF
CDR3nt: TGTGCCAGTCCCCCGGAGGGACAGGGGGCAGGTGAAGCTTTCTTT

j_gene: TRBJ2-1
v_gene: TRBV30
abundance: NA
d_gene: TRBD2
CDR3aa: CAWTAGGNYNEQFF
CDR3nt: TGTGCCTGGACGGCGGGGGGAAACTACAATGAGCAGTTCTTC

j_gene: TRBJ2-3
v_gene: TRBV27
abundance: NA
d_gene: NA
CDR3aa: CASSPHRETDTQYF
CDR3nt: TGTGCCAGCAGTCCTCACAGGGAAACAGATACGCAGTATTTT

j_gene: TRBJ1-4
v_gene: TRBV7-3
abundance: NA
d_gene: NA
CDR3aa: CASSLTLKGTEKLFF
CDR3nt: TGTGCCAGCAGCTTAACGTTAAAGGGGACAGAAAAACTGTTTTTT

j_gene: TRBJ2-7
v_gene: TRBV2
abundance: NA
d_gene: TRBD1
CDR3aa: CASSTGTGAVEQYF
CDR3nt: TGTGCCAGCAGTACCGGGACAGGGGCTGTCGAGCAGTACTTC

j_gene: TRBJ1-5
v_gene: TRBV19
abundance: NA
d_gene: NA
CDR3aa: CASSMFSNLGSNQPQHF
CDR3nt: TGTGCCAGTAGTATGTTTAGTAACTTGGGTAGCAATCAGCCCCAGCATTTT